This TCR beta chain originates from a study of blood T cell repertoires in COVID-19 (TCRdb year 2020). About the study as a whole: Collaborator samples came from the United States, Italy and Spain and covered acute and convalescent phases of COVID-19. The prospective study material was composed of cDNA or gDNA derived from T cells, B-cell-depleted T cells, or PBMCs. Subjects who had been exposed to COVID-19, were actively infected with it, or had recovered from it provided the deeply sampled blood TCRbeta repertoires that made up the dataset. The repertoires were released in a freely available public database meant as a resource for research on the immune response to SARS-CoV-2. The samples were drawn from two sources: the first 160 participants of the ongoing ImmuneRACE study, and over 950 subjects contributed by 6 global collaborators. The sample metadata nearly always contained a de-identified subject ID, COVID-19 status, age in years and sex. HLA class I and class II types, where available, came from metadata supplied by the sample provider rather than from assay-based typing. What the study reported, not specific to this receptor: The quantity of clinical and demographic metadata differed by source and by participant and was supplied without curation.

The immunoSEQ Assay, a bias-controlled multiplex PCR, was used to amplify TCRbeta CDR3 regions from genomic DNA. The original methods were these. Within the assay, amplification of reference gene primers was used to estimate how many nucleated cells each sample contained. Sequence reads were collapsed and filtered to measure the absolute abundance of every unique TCRbeta CDR3 rearrangement. For each sample, productive Simpson clonality was calculated as the square root of Simpson's diversity index across productive rearrangements. TCRdb provides this immuneACCESS table in a form limited to in-frame rearrangements. Some clones are lacking; in checked studies, under half of them reflect an unresolved V gene, and why the rest are absent is not known. That table is the source of V, J and clone size, and D and trimming were worked out from the DNA. The sample table contains approximately 190,000 clones; only one count was recorded for approximately 90% of them. Jointly, the top ten make up less than 7.5% of the sample.

Points on this clone: The target of this receptor is not known. Base qualities were left out, and no much larger clone turns up one base away.

A second Seattle source provided samples from volunteer blood donors who had recovered from COVID-19. The collaborating institutions used their own protocols to collect whole blood in K2EDTA tubes. For TCRbeta analysis, collaborator samples were shipped as frozen whole blood, as isolated PBMCs, or as DNA extracted from either sample type. This receptor was taken from a woman in her 40s who had recovered from COVID-19. The sequencing input was peripheral blood.

The CDR3 region has the sequence CASSGSAQETQYF. The base sequence is TGTGCCAGCAGCGGGAGCGCCCAAGAGACCCAGTACTTC. Rearrangement joined TRBV6-5 to TRBJ2-5; perhaps TRBD2 is the D gene, with 6 bases matching. CDR1 is given as MNHEY and CDR2 as SVGAGI, both from the germline V gene. V was cut back by 6 bases and J by 1 base, leaving a gap of 9 bases between them. Including cysteine and phenylalanine, the CDR3 has 13 amino acids. Left in the record is the CDR3 DNA by itself, 39 bases read in frame from the first base.